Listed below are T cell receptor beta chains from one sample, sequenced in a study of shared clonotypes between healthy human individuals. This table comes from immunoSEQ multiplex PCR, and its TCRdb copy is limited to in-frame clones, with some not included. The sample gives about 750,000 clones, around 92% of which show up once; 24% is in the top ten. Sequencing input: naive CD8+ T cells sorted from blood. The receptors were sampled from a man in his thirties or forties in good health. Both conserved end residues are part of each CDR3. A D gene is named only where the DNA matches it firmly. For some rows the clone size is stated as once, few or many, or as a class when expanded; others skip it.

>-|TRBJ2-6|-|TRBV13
CASSLAGVGANVLTF
TGTGCCAGCAGCTTAGCAGGGGTCGGGGCCAACGTCCTGACTTTC
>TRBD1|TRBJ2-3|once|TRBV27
CASSARVDRASTDTQYF
TGTGCCAGCAGTGCCCGCGTGGACAGGGCTAGCACAGATACGCAGTATTTT
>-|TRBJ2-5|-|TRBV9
CASSVTSGRETQYF
TGTGCCAGCAGCGTGACCTCTGGAAGGGAGACCCAGTACTTC
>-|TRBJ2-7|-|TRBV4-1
CASSQDPGLTYEQYF
TGCGCCAGCAGCCAAGATCCGGGACTTACCTACGAGCAGTACTTC
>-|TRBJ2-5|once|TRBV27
CASSLGGVLKTQYF
TGTGCCAGCAGTTTAGGTGGCGTTCTAAAGACCCAGTACTTC
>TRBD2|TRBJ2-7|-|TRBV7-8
CASSPTSGYSYEQYF
TGTGCCAGCAGCCCGACTAGCGGGTACTCCTACGAGCAGTACTTC
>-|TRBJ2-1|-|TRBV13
CASSLRGDTYNEQFF
TGTGCCAGCAGCTTACGGGGAGATACCTACAATGAGCAGTTCTTC
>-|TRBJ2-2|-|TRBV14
CASSQDQSTGELFF
TGTGCCAGCAGCCAAGATCAGAGCACCGGGGAGCTGTTTTTT
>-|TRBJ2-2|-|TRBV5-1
CASSWGITNTGELFF
TGCGCCAGCAGCTGGGGAATTACGAACACCGGGGAGCTGTTTTTT
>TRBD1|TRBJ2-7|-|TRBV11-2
CASSLVDRTSLPFYEQYF
TGTGCCAGCAGCTTAGTGGACAGGACTTCACTGCCCTTCTACGAGCAGTACTTC
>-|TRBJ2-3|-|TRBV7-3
CASSGLPDPPDTQYF
TGTGCCAGCAGCGGCCTCCCAGATCCACCAGATACGCAGTATTTT
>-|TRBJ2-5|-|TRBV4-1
CASSRDTKTQYF
TGCGCCAGCTCCCGGGACACTAAGACCCAGTACTTC
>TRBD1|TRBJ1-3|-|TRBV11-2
CASSLTGPGNTIYF
TGTGCCAGCAGCCTGACAGGGCCCGGAAACACCATATATTTT
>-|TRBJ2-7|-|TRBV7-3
CASSLSGDIPPYEQYF
TGTGCCAGCAGCTTAAGCGGGGACATTCCACCCTACGAGCAGTACTTC
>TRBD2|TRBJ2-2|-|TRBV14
CASIGPTSGRLTGELFF
TGTGCCAGCATCGGCCCTACTAGCGGGAGATTAACCGGGGAGCTGTTTTTT
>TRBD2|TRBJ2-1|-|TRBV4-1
CASSLTSGRAVNEQFF
TGCGCCAGCAGCCTGACTAGCGGGAGGGCCGTGAATGAGCAGTTCTTC
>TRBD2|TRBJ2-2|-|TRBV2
CASSPEGGIVAGELFF
TGTGCCAGCAGCCCCGAGGGAGGGATAGTGGCCGGGGAGCTGTTTTTT
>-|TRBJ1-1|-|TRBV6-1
CASSEAGYRAFF
TGTGCCAGCAGTGAAGCGGGGTATAGGGCTTTCTTT
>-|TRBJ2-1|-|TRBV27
CASSLSRSGSHEQFF
TGTGCCAGCAGTTTATCGAGGTCAGGATCGCATGAGCAGTTCTTC
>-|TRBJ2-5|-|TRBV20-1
CSATQGETQYF
TGCAGTGCTACCCAGGGGGAGACCCAGTACTTC
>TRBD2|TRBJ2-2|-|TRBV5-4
CASSWEGLPGELFF
TGTGCCAGCAGCTGGGAGGGACTCCCCGGGGAGCTGTTTTTT
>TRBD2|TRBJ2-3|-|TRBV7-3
CASSLTAGGSGTQYF
TGTGCCAGCAGCTTAACAGCGGGGGGATCCGGTACGCAGTATTTT
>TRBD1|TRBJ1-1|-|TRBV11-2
CASSLDPDRPPGGEAFF
TGTGCCAGCAGCTTAGACCCGGACAGGCCACCGGGTGGTGAAGCTTTCTTT
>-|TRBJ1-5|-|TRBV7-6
CASSPLFGRNQPQHF
TGTGCCAGCAGCCCACTGTTTGGGAGGAATCAGCCCCAGCATTTT
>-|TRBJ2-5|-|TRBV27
CASKGGEYRETQYF
TGTGCCAGCAAAGGTGGGGAATATCGAGAGACCCAGTACTTC
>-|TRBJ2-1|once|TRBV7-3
CASSPGSSYNEQFF
TGTGCCAGCAGCCCGGGCAGCTCCTACAATGAGCAGTTCTTC
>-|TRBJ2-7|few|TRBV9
CASSVGGDTYEQYF
TGTGCCAGCAGCGTAGGAGGGGATACCTACGAGCAGTACTTC
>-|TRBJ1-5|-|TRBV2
CASEGGEYSNQPQHF
TGTGCCAGTGAGGGGGGGGAATATAGCAATCAGCCCCAGCATTTT
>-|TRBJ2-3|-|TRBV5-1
CASSLVEGPSTDTQYF
TGCGCCAGCAGCTTGGTTGAGGGCCCCAGCACAGATACGCAGTATTTT
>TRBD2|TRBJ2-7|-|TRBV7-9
CASSPTSGSAYEQYF
TGTGCCAGCAGCCCTACTAGCGGGAGTGCCTACGAGCAGTACTTC
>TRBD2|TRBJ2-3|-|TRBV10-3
CAISESTARGTTTDTQYF
TGTGCCATCAGTGAGTCGACGGCTCGCGGGACTACCACAGATACGCAGTATTTT
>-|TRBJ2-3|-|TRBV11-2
CASSRPDGGRSDTQYF
TGTGCCAGCAGCAGGCCTGACGGAGGGAGGTCGGATACGCAGTATTTT
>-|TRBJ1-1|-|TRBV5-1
CASAARGLNTEAFF
TGCGCCAGTGCTGCCCGGGGCCTGAACACTGAAGCTTTCTTT